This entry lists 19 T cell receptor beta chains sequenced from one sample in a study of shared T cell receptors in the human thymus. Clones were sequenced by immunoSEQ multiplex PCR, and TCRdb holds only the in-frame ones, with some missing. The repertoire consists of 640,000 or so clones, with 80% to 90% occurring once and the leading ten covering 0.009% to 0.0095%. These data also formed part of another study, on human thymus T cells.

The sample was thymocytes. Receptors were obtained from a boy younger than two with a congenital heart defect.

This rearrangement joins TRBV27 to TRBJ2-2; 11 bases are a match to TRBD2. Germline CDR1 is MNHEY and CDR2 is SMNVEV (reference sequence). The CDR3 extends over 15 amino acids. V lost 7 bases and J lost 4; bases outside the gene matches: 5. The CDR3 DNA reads TGTGCCAGCACCTTAGCGGGAGGGCCCACCGGGGAGCTGTTTTTT. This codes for CASTLAGGPTGELFF.

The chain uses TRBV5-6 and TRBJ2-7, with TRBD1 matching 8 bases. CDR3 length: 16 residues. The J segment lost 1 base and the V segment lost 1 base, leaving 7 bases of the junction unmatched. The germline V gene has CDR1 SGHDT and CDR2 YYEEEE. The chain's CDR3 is CASSLRQGSNSYEQYF. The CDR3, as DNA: TGTGCCAGCAGCTTGAGACAGGGGAGCAATTCCTACGAGCAGTACTTC.

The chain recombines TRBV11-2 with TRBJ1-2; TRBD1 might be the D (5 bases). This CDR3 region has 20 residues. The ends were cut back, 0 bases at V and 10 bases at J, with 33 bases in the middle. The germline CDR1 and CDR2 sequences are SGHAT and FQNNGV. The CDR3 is CASSLESGGGDLRSECDYTF. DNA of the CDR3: TGTGCCAGCAGCTTAGAGAGTGGTGGGGGGGATCTCCGGTCGGAATGTGACTACACCTTC.

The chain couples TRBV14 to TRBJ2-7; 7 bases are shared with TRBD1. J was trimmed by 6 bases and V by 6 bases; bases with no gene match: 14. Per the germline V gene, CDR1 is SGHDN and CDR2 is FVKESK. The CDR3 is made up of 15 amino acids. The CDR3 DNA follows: TGTGCCAGCAGGGGTCGAGGACAGGCCCCTCTCGAGCAGTACTTC. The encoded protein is CASRGRGQAPLEQYF.

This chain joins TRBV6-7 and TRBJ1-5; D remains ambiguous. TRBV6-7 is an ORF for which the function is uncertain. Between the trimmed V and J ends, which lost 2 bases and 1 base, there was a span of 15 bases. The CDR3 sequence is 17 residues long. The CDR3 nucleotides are TGTGCCAGCAGTTACCCGGGCGGGAAGAAAAGCAATCAGCCCCAGCATTTT. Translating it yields CASSYPGGKKSNQPQHF.

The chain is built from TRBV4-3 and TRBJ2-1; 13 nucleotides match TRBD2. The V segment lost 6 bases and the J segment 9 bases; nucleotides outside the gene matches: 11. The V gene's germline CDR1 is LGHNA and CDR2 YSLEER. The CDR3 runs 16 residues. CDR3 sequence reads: CASRETSGRLWSEQFF. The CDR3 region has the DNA TGCGCCAGCAGAGAGACTAGCGGGAGGCTTTGGAGTGAGCAGTTCTTC.

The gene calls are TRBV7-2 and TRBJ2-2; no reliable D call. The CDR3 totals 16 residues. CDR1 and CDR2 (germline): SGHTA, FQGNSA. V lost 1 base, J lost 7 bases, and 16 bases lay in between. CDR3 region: CASSLERGPWSGELFF. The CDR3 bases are TGTGCCAGCAGCTTAGAACGCGGTCCTTGGAGCGGGGAGCTGTTTTTT.

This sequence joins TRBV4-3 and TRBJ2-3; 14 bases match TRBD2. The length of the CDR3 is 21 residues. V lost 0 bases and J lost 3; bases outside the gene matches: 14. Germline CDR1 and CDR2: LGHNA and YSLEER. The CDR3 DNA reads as TGCGCCAGCAGCCAAGATCGGAGGCCCCCGACTAGCGGGGGGGAAACAGATACGCAGTATTTT. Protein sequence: CASSQDRRPPTSGGETDTQYF.

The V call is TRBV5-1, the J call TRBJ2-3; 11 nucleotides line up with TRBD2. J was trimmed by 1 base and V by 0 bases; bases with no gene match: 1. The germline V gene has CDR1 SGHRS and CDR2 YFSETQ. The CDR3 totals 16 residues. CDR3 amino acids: CASSLVAGGGTDTQYF. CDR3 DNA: TGCGCCAGCAGCTTGGTAGCGGGGGGGGGCACAGATACGCAGTATTTT.

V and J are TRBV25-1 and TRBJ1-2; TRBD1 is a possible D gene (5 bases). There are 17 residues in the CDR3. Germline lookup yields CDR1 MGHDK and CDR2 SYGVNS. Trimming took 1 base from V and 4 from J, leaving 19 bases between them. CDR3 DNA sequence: TGTGCCAGCAGTGAATTTGAGGCAGGGCCACTCATCTATGGCTACACCTTC. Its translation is CASSEFEAGPLIYGYTF.

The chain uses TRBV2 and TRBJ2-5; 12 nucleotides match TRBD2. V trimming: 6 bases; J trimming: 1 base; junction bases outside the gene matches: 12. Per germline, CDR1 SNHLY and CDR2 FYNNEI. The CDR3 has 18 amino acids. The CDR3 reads CASRMTSGLAGLQETQYF. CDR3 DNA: TGTGCCAGCAGAATGACATCAGGACTAGCGGGACTCCAAGAGACCCAGTACTTC.

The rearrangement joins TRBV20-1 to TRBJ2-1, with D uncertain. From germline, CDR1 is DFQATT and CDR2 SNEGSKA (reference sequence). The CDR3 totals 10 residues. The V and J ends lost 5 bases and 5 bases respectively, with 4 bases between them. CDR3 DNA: TGCAGTGCTGGCCACAATGAGCAGTTCTTC. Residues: CSAGHNEQFF.

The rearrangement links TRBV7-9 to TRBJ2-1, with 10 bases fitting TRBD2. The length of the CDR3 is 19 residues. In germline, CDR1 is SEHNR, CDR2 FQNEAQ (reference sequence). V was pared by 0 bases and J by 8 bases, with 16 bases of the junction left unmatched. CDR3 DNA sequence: TGTGCCAGCAGCTTAGCACCCCTTGGGCTAGCGGGAGTAGGTGATGAGCAGTTCTTC. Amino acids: CASSLAPLGLAGVGDEQFF.

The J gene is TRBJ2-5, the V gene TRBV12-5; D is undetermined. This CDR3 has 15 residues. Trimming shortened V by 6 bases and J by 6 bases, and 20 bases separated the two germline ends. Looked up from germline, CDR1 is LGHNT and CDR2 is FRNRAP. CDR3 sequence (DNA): TGTGCTAGTGGGGCCATGGGCCCCGCCCTGAAGACCCAGTACTTC. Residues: CASGAMGPALKTQYF.

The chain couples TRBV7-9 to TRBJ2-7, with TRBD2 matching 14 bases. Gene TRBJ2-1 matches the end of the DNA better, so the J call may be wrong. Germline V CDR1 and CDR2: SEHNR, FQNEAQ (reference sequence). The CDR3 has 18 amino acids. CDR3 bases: TGTGCCAGCAGCTCGATCGGGACTAGCGGGAGCTCCTACAATGAGCAGTTCTTC. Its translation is CASSSIGTSGSSYNEQFF.

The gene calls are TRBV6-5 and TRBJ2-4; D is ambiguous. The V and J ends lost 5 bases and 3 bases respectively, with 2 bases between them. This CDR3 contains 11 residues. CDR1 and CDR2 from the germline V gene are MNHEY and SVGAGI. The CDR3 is CASSHKNIQYF. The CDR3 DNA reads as TGTGCCAGCAGTCACAAAAACATTCAGTACTTC.

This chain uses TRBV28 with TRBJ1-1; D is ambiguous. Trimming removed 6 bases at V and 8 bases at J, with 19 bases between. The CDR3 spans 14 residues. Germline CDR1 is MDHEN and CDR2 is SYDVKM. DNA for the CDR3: TGTGCCAGCAGCCCTCGACGGGAATTTCGGGAAGCTTTCTTT. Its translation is CASSPRREFREAFF.

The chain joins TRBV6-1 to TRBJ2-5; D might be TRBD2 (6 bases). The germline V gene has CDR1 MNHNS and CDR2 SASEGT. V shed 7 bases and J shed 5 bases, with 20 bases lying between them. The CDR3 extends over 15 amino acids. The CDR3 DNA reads TGTGCCAGCAAGGCCCGGGCCCCGGGAGAGGAGACCCAGTACTTC. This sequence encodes CASKARAPGEETQYF.

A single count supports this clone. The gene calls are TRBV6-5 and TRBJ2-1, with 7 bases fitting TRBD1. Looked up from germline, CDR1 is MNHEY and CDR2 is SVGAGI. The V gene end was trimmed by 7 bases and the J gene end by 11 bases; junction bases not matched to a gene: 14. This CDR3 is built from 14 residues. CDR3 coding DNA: TGTGCCAGCACTACCGGGACAGTCGTCCGGAAGCAGTTCTTC. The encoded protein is CASTTGTVVRKQFF.